The clone carrying this T cell receptor (beta chain) was counted between two and nine times. The antigen remains unidentified. Template material for amplifying TCR beta CDR3 regions consisted of RNA transcripts. The HTBI set primed first-round TCR CDR3 RT-PCR. MiXCR, applied by TCRdb to the multiplex PCR reads, yields one record per CDR3 protein. This table holds about 210,000 distinct CDR3 sequences, 17% found once. V gave up 3 bases and J gave up 2 bases, with 9 bases separating them. This CDR3 is 13 amino acids long. Germline lookup yields CDR1 SGHKS and CDR2 YYEKEE (reference sequence). This entry is derived from a study of T cells in Graves' hyperthyroidism and ophthalmopathy. Study-wide points: From stable hyperthyroidism, ophthalmopathy was set apart by a 13 V-J model.

Graves' hyperthyroidism was deemed stable absent ophthalmopathy progression within 18 months. The diagnoses drew upon clinical symptoms, serum thyroxine and TRAb, thyroid ultrasound and orbital computed tomography. The sequence came from a middle-aged man with Graves' hyperthyroidism. Sample: blood. The chain combines TRBV5-5 with TRBJ2-7; no reliable D call. In nucleotides, the CDR3 is TGTGCCAGCAGCTACGACTTGCCCTACGAGCAGTACTTC. Amino acids: CASSYDLPYEQYF.